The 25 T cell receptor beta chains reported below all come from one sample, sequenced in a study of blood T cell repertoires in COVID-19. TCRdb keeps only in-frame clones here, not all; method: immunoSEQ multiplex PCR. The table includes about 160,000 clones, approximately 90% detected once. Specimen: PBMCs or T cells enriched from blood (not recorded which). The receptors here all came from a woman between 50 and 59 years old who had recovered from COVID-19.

CDR3 residues: CASTDWRPSSGANVLTF. DNA for the CDR3: TGTGCCAGTACTGATTGGAGACCGAGCTCTGGGGCCAACGTCCTGACTTTC. The rearrangement joins TRBV27 to TRBJ2-6; D not resolved. Germline values: CDR1 MNHEY, CDR2 SMNVEV (reference sequence). This CDR3 has 17 amino acids. V dropped 9 bases and J dropped 0 bases, with 18 bases sitting between them.

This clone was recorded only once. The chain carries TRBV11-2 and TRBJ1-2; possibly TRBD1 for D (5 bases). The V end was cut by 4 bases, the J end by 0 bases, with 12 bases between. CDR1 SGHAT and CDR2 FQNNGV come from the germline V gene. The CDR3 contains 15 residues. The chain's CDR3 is CASSSGLGTNYGYTF. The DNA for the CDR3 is TGTGCCAGCAGCTCGGGACTGGGGACTAACTATGGCTACACCTTC.

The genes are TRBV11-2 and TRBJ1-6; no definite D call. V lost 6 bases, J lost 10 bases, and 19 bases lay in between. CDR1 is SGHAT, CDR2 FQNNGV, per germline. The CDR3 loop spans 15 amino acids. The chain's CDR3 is CASSKALQEGSPLHF. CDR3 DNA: TGTGCCAGCAGTAAAGCGCTCCAGGAGGGATCACCCCTCCACTTT.

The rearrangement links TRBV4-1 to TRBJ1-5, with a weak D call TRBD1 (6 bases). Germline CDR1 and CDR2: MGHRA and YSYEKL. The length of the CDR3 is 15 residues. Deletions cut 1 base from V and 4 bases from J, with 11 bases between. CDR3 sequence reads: CASSQAWDNNQPQHF. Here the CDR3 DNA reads TGCGCCAGCAGCCAAGCCTGGGACAATAATCAGCCCCAGCATTTT.

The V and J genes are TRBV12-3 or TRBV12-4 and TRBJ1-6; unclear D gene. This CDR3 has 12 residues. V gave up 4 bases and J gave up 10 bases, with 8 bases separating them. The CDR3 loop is CASSSLGSPLHF. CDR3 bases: TGTGCCAGCAGTTCTCTGGGCTCACCCCTCCACTTT.

The DNA for the CDR3 is TGTGCCTGGACAGGCACAACCACTGAAGCTTTCTTT. Translation gives CAWTGTTTEAFF. J is TRBJ1-1 and V is TRBV30, with D hard to call. Germline CDR1 reads GTSNPN; CDR2 reads SVGIG (reference sequence). Between the trimmed V and J ends, which lost 4 bases and 4 bases, there was a span of 10 bases. The CDR3 totals 12 residues.

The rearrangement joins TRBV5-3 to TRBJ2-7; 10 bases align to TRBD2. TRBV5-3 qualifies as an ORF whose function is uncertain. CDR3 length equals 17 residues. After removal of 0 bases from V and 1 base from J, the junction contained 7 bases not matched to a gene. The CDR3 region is CARSLAPLAGVSYEQYF. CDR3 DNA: TGTGCCAGAAGCTTGGCTCCCCTAGCGGGGGTATCCTACGAGCAGTACTTC.

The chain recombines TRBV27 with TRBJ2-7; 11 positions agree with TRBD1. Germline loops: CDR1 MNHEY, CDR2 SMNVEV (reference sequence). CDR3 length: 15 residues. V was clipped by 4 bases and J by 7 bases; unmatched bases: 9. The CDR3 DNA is TGTGCCAGCAGTTCCCCGGACAGGGGGCGATGGGAGCAGTACTTC. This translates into CASSSPDRGRWEQYF.

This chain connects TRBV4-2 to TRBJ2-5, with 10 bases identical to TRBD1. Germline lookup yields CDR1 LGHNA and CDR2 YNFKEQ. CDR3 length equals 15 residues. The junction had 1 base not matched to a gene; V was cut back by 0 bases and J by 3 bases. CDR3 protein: CASSQDGTGEETQYF. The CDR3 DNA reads TGTGCCAGCAGCCAAGATGGGACAGGGGAAGAGACCCAGTACTTC.

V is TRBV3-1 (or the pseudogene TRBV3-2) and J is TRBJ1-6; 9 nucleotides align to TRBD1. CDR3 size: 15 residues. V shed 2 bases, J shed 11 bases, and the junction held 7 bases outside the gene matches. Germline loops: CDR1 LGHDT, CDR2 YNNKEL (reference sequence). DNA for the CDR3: TGTGCCAGCAGCCAATGGGGACAGGGTAAAACACCCCTCCACTTT. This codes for CASSQWGQGKTPLHF.

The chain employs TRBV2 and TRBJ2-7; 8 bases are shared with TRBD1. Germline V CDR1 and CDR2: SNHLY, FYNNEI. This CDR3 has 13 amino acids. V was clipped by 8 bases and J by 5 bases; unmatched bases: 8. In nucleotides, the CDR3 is TGTGCCAGCGAAGACAGGGGCCGACACGAGCAGTACTTC. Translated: CASEDRGRHEQYF.

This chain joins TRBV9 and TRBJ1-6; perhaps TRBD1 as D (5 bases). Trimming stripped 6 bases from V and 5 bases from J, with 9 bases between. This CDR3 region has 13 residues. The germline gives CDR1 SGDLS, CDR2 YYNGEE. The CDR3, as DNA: TGTGCCAGCAAGCGGGGGAATAATTCACCCCTCCACTTT. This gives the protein CASKRGNNSPLHF.

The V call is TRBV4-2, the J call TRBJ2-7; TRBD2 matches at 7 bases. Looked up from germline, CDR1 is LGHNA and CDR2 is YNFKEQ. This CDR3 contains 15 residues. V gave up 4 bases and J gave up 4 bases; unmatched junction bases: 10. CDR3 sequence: CASSPSGTTTYEQYF. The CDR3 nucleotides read TGTGCCAGCAGCCCTTCCGGGACTACAACATACGAGCAGTACTTC.

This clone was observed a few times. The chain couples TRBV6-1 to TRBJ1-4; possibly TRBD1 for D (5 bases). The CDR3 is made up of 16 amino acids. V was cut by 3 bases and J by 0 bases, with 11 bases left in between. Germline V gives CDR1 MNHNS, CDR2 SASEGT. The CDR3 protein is CASSEAGIATNEKLFF. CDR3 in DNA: TGTGCCAGCAGTGAGGCAGGGATCGCAACTAATGAAAAACTGTTTTTT.

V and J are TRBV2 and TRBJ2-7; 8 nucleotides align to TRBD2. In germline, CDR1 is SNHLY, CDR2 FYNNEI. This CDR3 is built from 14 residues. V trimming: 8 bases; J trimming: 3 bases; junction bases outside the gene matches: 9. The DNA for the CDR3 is TGTGCCAGCGAGGTGCGGGGGGCACGCTACGAGCAGTACTTC. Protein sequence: CASEVRGARYEQYF.

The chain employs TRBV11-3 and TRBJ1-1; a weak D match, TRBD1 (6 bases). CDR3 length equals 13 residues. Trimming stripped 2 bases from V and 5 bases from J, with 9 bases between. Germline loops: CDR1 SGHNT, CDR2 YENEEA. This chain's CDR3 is CASSLPGETEAFF. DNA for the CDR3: TGTGCCAGCAGCTTACCAGGGGAAACTGAAGCTTTCTTT.

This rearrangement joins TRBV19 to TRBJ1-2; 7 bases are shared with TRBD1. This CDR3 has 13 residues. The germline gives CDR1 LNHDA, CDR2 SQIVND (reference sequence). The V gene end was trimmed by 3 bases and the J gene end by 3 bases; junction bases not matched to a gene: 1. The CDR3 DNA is TGTGCCAGTAGTATCGGGACAGACTATGGCTACACCTTC. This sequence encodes CASSIGTDYGYTF. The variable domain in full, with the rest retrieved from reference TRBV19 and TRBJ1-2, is DGGITQSPKYLFRKEGQNVTLSCEQNLNHDAMYWYRQDPGQGLRLIYYSQIVNDFQKGDIAEGYSVSREKKESFPLTVTSAQKNPTAFYLCASSIGTDYGYTFGSGTRLTVV.

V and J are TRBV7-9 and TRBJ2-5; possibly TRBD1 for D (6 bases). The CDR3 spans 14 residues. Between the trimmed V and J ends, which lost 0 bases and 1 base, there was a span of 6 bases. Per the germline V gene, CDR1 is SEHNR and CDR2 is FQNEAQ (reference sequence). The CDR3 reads CASSLARGQETQYF. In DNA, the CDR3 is TGTGCCAGCAGCTTAGCCAGGGGCCAAGAGACCCAGTACTTC. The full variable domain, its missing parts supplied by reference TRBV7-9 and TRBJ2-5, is DTGVSQNPRHKITKRGQNVTFRCDPISEHNRLYWYRQTLGQGPEFLTYFQNEAQLEKSRLLSDRFSAERPKGSFSTLEIQRTEQGDSAMYLCASSLARGQETQYFGPGTRLLVL.

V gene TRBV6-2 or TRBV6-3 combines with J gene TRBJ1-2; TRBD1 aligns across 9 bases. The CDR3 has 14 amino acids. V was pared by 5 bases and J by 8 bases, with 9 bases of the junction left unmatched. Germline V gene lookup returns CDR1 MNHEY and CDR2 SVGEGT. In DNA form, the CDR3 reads TGTGCCAGCAGTCTATCCGGGACAGGGTTCGGCTACACCTTC. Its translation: CASSLSGTGFGYTF.

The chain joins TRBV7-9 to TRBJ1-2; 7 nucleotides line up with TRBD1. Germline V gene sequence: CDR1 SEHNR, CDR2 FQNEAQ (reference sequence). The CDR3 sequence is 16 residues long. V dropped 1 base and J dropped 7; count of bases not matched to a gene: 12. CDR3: CASSLGGTALVTGYTF. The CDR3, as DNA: TGTGCCAGCAGCTTAGGGGGGACAGCGCTAGTAACTGGCTACACCTTC.

The CDR3 nucleotides read TGTGCTAGTGGTTTGTCACTAGCGGGGACGATTAGCACAGATACGCAGTATTTT. Protein product: CASGLSLAGTISTDTQYF. This sequence joins TRBV12-5 and TRBJ2-3; 10 bases agree with TRBD2. The germline CDR1 and CDR2 sequences are LGHNT and FRNRAP. This CDR3 has 18 amino acids. The junction had 8 bases not matched to a gene; V was cut back by 2 bases and J by 0 bases.

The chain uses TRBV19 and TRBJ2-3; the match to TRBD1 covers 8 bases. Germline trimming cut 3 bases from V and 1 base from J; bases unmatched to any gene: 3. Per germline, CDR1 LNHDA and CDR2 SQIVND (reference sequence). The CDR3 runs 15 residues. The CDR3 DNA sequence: TGTGCCAGTAGTATGAGGACAGGGCGCACAGATACGCAGTATTTT. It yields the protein CASSMRTGRTDTQYF.

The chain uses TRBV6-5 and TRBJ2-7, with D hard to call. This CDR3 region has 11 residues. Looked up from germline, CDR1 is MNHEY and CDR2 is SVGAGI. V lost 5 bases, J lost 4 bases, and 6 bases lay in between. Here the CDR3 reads CASSTPYEQYF. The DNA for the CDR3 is TGTGCCAGCAGTACACCTTACGAGCAGTACTTC.

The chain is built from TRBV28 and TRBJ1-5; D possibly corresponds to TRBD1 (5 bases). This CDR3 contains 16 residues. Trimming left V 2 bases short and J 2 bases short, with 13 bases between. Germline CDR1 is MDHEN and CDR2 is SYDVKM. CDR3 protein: CASSLPLGVGNQPQHF. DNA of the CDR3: TGTGCCAGCAGTTTACCCCTAGGGGTAGGCAATCAGCCCCAGCATTTT.

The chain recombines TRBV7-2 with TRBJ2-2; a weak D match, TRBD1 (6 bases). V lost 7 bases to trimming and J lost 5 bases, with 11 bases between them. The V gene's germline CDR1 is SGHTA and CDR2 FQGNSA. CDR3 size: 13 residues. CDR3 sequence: CASTRTVTGELFF. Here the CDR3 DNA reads TGTGCCAGCACCCGGACAGTAACCGGGGAGCTGTTTTTT.